The next 20 T cell receptor beta chains were all read from a single sample in a study of Ad26.COV2.S vaccination and SARS-CoV-2 variants. Clones were read by immunoSEQ multiplex PCR, and TCRdb kept only the in-frame ones, dropping some. The sample carries 300,000 to 350,000 clones, about 85% recorded once. Treatment described: around 19 received Ad26.COV2.S at low or high dose, single or two shots; roughly five received placebo; per-sample allocation not given. It was on day 63 after the first vaccine or placebo injection that samples were taken. This material consisted of peripheral blood, taken in a trial of Ad26.COV2.S vaccine versus placebo. These receptors all stem from a person aged 18 to 59 who received the Ad26.COV2.S COVID-19 vaccine or a placebo.

The genes are TRBV5-6 and TRBJ1-5; unclear D gene. Trimming removed 0 bases at V and 3 bases at J, with 7 bases between. The V gene's germline CDR1 is SGHDT and CDR2 YYEEEE. The CDR3 totals 14 residues. Here the CDR3 reads CASSLGGDNQPQHF. CDR3 DNA: TGTGCCAGCAGCTTGGGGGGTGACAATCAGCCCCAGCATTTT. The entire variable domain, with the rest obtained from reference TRBV5-6 and TRBJ1-5, is as follows: DAGVTQSPTHLIKTRGQQVTLRCSPKSGHDTVSWYQQALGQGPQFIFQYYEEEERQRGNFPDRFSGHQFPNYSSELNVNALLLGDSALYLCASSLGGDNQPQHFGDGTRLSIL.

The chain carries TRBV30 and TRBJ2-7; the D call may be TRBD1 or TRBD2 (5 bases each). This CDR3 has 15 residues. Per germline, CDR1 GTSNPN and CDR2 SVGIG (reference sequence). Trimming removed 0 bases from V and 4 bases from J, with 16 bases in between. This CDR3 is CAWSVTGDWRYEQYF. CDR3 bases: TGTGCCTGGAGTGTAACAGGAGATTGGAGGTACGAGCAGTACTTC.

The J gene is TRBJ2-5, the V gene TRBV30; 9 bases are shared with TRBD2. Germline V gene data show CDR1 as GTSNPN and CDR2 as SVGIG (reference sequence). The CDR3 is 16 residues long. The V segment lost 1 base and the J segment 5 bases; nucleotides outside the gene matches: 11. As DNA, the CDR3 is TGTGCCTGGAGTGGACCTACGGGACTAGCAGAGGAGACCCAGTACTTC. It translates to CAWSGPTGLAEETQYF.

The chain recombines TRBV5-6 with TRBJ2-7; 9 nucleotides line up with TRBD1. The CDR3 is 13 amino acids. Germline V gene sequence: CDR1 SGHDT, CDR2 YYEEEE. The V and J ends lost 4 bases and 6 bases, in that order; junction bases with no gene match: 5. CDR3 sequence reads: CASSRDRVGEQYF. The CDR3 nucleotides are TGTGCCAGCAGCAGGGACAGGGTAGGCGAGCAGTACTTC.

V is TRBV4-1 and J is TRBJ1-6; no clear D gene. Germline assignment: CDR1 MGHRA and CDR2 YSYEKL. Trimming left V 3 bases short and J 7 bases short, with 19 bases between. This CDR3 spans 17 amino acids. The CDR3 protein is CASSHHPGLTPNSPLHF. The CDR3 coding sequence is TGCGCCAGCAGCCACCACCCAGGATTGACTCCCAATTCACCCCTCCACTTT.

Sample share makes this clone medium-sized. The chain uses TRBV6-6 and TRBJ2-7; TRBD1 agrees at 11 bases. The CDR3 has 16 amino acids. V lost 7 bases to trimming and J lost 1 base; unmatched junction nucleotides: 9. From germline, CDR1 is MNHNY and CDR2 SVGAGI (reference sequence). CDR3 residues: CASTHGQGASSYEQYF. As DNA, the CDR3 is TGTGCCAGCACCCACGGACAGGGGGCGTCTTCCTACGAGCAGTACTTC.

The chain recombines TRBV7-9 with TRBJ1-2, with unresolved D. V lost 4 bases and J lost 4, with 16 bases in between. The germline V gene has CDR1 SEHNR and CDR2 FQNEAQ (reference sequence). This CDR3 is built from 15 residues. Here the CDR3 reads CASSSFEGDSYGYTF. The DNA of the CDR3 is TGTGCCAGCAGCTCTTTTGAGGGAGATTCCTATGGCTACACCTTC.

The genes are TRBV30 and TRBJ1-2; no reliable D call. The CDR3 is 13 residues long. V lost 8 bases, J lost 5 bases, and 18 bases lay in between. The germline V gene has CDR1 GTSNPN and CDR2 SVGIG (reference sequence). The CDR3 DNA reads TGTGCCGGATTGGTTGGTTTTGGATATGGCTACACCTTC. Amino acid sequence: CAGLVGFGYGYTF.

This chain uses TRBV25-1 with TRBJ1-6, with 8 nucleotides matching TRBD1. The V gene end was trimmed by 7 bases and the J gene end by 7 bases; junction bases not matched to a gene: 6. This CDR3 region has 14 residues. Germline loops: CDR1 MGHDK, CDR2 SYGVNS. As DNA, the CDR3 is TGTGCCAGCAAATCAGGGGGCCGAAATTCACCCCTCCACTTT. Protein sequence: CASKSGGRNSPLHF.

The chain recombines TRBV7-6 with TRBJ2-3; 9 nucleotides line up with TRBD2. Germline V gives CDR1 SGHVS, CDR2 FNYEAQ. Germline trimming cut 2 bases from V and 4 bases from J; bases unmatched to any gene: 1. The CDR3 loop spans 14 amino acids. As DNA, the CDR3 is TGTGCCAGCAGCTTACAGCGGGGGGCAGATACGCAGTATTTT. This encodes CASSLQRGADTQYF.

In this sample, this clone turned up a few times. The V and J genes are TRBV18 and TRBJ1-1; 12 positions agree with TRBD1. Germline-derived CDR1 and CDR2 are KGHSH and LQKENI. J was trimmed by 7 bases and V by 3 bases; bases with no gene match: 6. This CDR3 has 15 amino acids. CDR3 bases: TGTGCCAGCTCACCCGGGACAGGGGGCGGAAGTGAAGCTTTCTTT. Protein sequence: CASSPGTGGGSEAFF. Full variable domain (remainder filled in from reference TRBV18 and TRBJ1-1): NAGVMQNPRHLVRRRGQEARLRCSPMKGHSHVYWYRQLPEEGLKFMVYLQKENIIDESGMPKERFSAEFPKEGPSILRIQQVVRGDSAAYFCASSPGTGGGSEAFFGQGTRLTVV.

The gene calls are TRBV7-9 and TRBJ2-7; D is uncertain. Germline loops: CDR1 SEHNR, CDR2 FQNEAQ (reference sequence). The ends were cut back, 1 base at V and 3 bases at J, with 16 bases in the middle. CDR3 size: 16 residues. In DNA form, the CDR3 reads TGTGCCAGCAGCTTAGTACAGTCAGGCAGTTTCTACGAGCAGTACTTC. Amino acid sequence: CASSLVQSGSFYEQYF.

CDR3 sequence reads: CASSFTGTSDRNEQFF. For the CDR3, the DNA is TGTGCCAGCAGCTTTACCGGGACTAGCGACAGAAATGAGCAGTTCTTC. The rearrangement uses TRBV7-3 and TRBJ2-1; 10 bases are a match to TRBD2. The junction had 9 bases not matched to a gene; V was cut back by 3 bases and J by 7 bases. The germline V gene encodes CDR1 SGHTA and CDR2 FQGTGA. The CDR3 has 16 amino acids.

The chain employs TRBV3-1 (or the pseudogene TRBV3-2) and TRBJ2-3, with D perhaps being TRBD1 or TRBD2 (5 bases each). Germline-derived CDR1 and CDR2 are LGHDT and YNNKEL (reference sequence). V lost 4 bases to trimming and J lost 4 bases, with 15 bases between them. The CDR3 totals 15 residues. In DNA, the CDR3 is TGTGCCAGCAGCCCGGGGACCGGGCATTCAGATACGCAGTATTTT. Translating it yields CASSPGTGHSDTQYF.

The genes are TRBV27 and TRBJ2-2; 9 bases align to TRBD2. V was clipped by 1 base and J by 1 base; unmatched bases: 4. Germline V CDR1 and CDR2: MNHEY, SMNVEV (reference sequence). The CDR3 runs 17 residues. The CDR3 region has the DNA TGTGCCAGCAGTTTATTAGCTAGCGGGATGAACACCGGGGAGCTGTTTTTT. This sequence encodes CASSLLASGMNTGELFF.

The table lists this clone with a few counts. The chain joins TRBV28 to TRBJ1-1; a possible D gene is TRBD1 (5 bases). The V gene's germline CDR1 is MDHEN and CDR2 SYDVKM. This CDR3 spans 15 amino acids. V dropped 10 bases and J dropped 6 bases, with 24 bases sitting between them. Here the CDR3 reads CATRVILGVGAEAFF. Here the CDR3 DNA reads TGTGCCACCAGGGTTATTCTCGGTGTGGGGGCTGAAGCTTTCTTT.

J is TRBJ2-1 and V is TRBV19, with D perhaps TRBD1 or TRBD2 (5 bases each). Germline values: CDR1 LNHDA, CDR2 SQIVND (reference sequence). V was cut by 5 bases and J by 4 bases, with 15 bases left in between. The CDR3 spans 15 residues. CDR3 sequence (DNA): TGTGCCAGTAGTTTTTCCGGGGACCAATACAATGAGCAGTTCTTC. The encoded protein is CASSFSGDQYNEQFF.

The chain is built from TRBV7-8 and TRBJ1-2, with a weak D call TRBD1 (6 bases). V was clipped by 1 base and J by 0 bases, with 15 bases between them. Per germline, CDR1 SGHVS and CDR2 FQNEAQ. The CDR3 loop spans 17 amino acids. In nucleotides, the CDR3 is TGTGCCAGCAGCTTAGGGGGGCCGGGACTGCCTAACTATGGCTACACCTTC. Protein product: CASSLGGPGLPNYGYTF.

The chain is built from TRBV15 and TRBJ1-1; D is undetermined. Germline CDR1 reads LNHNV; CDR2 reads YYDKDF (reference sequence). Trimming took 1 base from V and 4 from J, leaving 25 bases between them. The CDR3 runs 19 residues. CDR3 bases: TGTGCCACCAGCAGAGGGACTGTGAGATTAATAAGGTCCCCCACTGAAGCTTTCTTT. Its protein product is CATSRGTVRLIRSPTEAFF.

J is TRBJ1-6 and V is TRBV5-4; D not certain. The CDR3 sequence is 14 residues long. Between the trimmed V and J ends, which lost 2 bases and 5 bases, there was a span of 8 bases. Germline V gives CDR1 SGHNT, CDR2 YYREEE (reference sequence). CDR3: CASSLIGNNSPLHF. CDR3 DNA sequence: TGTGCCAGCAGCTTAATAGGGAATAATTCACCCCTCCACTTT.